Sequencing of this T cell receptor (beta chain) was carried out in a study of vaccination and CD4 T cells after COVID-19. Study-wide background: Convalescent participants consisted of six males and four females, two being Hispanic.

Scientists ran DNA taken from cultured CD4+ T cells through the Oncomine TCR Beta short-read assay for sequencing. Researchers extracted genomic DNA from CD4+ T cells that had been cultured. Using its own MiXCR run on the PCR reads, TCRdb lists one record per CDR3 protein. This sample has approximately 25,000 distinct CDR3 sequences, with around half found just once. Only a few counts were recorded for this clonotype. Its matching antigen is unknown. The treatment denotes: roughly ten-day PBMC culture with coronavirus spike peptide pools or control peptides (ViraFEST assay). Following expansion of antigen-specific T cells with peptide pools, ViraFEST then sequenced TCRs. Trimming took off 2 bases at V and 0 bases at J, with 11 bases between the two ends. The CDR3 is 16 amino acids. CDR1 and CDR2 from the germline V gene are DFQATT and SNEGSKA (reference sequence).

The chain carries TRBV20-1 and TRBJ1-6; no definite D call. The TCR was taken from a human donor who had recovered from COVID-19. Material: CD4+ T cells from blood, cultured in vitro. The CDR3: CSARPWESSYNSPLHF. CDR3 nucleotides: TGCAGTGCTAGACCCTGGGAGAGCTCCTATAATTCACCCCTCCACTTT.